The 29 T cell receptor beta chains below come from one sample, sequenced in a study of cytomegalovirus exposure and HLA in healthy donors. PCR amplification relied on 60 Vbeta primers (plus 13 Jbeta primers). Assay: immunoSEQ multiplex PCR; the TCRdb copy retains only in-frame clones and omits some. The sample has about 140,000 clones; 80% are singletons. Sequencing used PBMCs. These receptors were obtained from a man aged 35-49 years in good health and CMV-seronegative.

V gene TRBV6-1 combines with J gene TRBJ1-5, with 10 bases that match TRBD1. CDR1 and CDR2 from the germline V gene are MNHNS and SASEGT. This CDR3 has 17 amino acids. The junction had 5 bases not matched to a gene; V was cut back by 0 bases and J by 3 bases. CDR3 bases: TGTGCCAGCAGTGAAGCAGCTGGGACAGGGGTCAATCAGCCCCAGCATTTT. This sequence encodes CASSEAAGTGVNQPQHF.

The gene calls are TRBV7-3 and TRBJ2-2; 7 bases are a match to TRBD1. CDR3 length: 15 amino acids. The germline V gene encodes CDR1 SGHTA and CDR2 FQGTGA. Trimming at V came to 3 bases and at J to 5 bases, leaving 6 bases not matched to a gene. CDR3 region: CASSLGQPQTGELFF. CDR3 bases: TGTGCCAGCAGCTTGGGACAGCCACAAACCGGGGAGCTGTTTTTT.

The chain combines TRBV5-1 with TRBJ2-7, with D hard to call. Germline assignment: CDR1 SGHRS and CDR2 YFSETQ. This CDR3 region has 13 residues. V was trimmed by 1 base and J by 0 bases, leaving 5 bases between them. CDR3 bases: TGCGCCAGCAGCTTGACAGCCTCCTACGAGCAGTACTTC. Residues: CASSLTASYEQYF.

V usage is TRBV11-3 and J usage is TRBJ2-3; no reliable D call. V gave up 4 bases and J gave up 1 base, with 6 bases separating them. The germline CDR1 and CDR2 sequences are SGHNT and YENEEA. The CDR3 spans 13 residues. CDR3 sequence reads: CASSSQGTDTQYF. The DNA for the CDR3 is TGTGCCAGCAGCTCCCAGGGCACAGATACGCAGTATTTT.

For the CDR3, the DNA is TGTGCCAGCAGTCTGGGGGCCCAGAATGAGCAGTTCTTC. This codes for CASSLGAQNEQFF. The V call is TRBV2, the J call TRBJ2-1; possible D gene TRBD1, 6 bases. Per germline, CDR1 SNHLY and CDR2 FYNNEI. Deletions cut 5 bases from V and 7 bases from J, with 12 bases between. The CDR3 extends over 13 amino acids.

The CDR3, as DNA: TGTGCCGGGGGGGGCTCCCCCTACAATGAGCAGTTCTTC. Protein: CAGGGSPYNEQFF. The chain employs TRBV6-5 and TRBJ2-1; possibly TRBD2 for D (7 bases). Deletions cut 11 bases from V and 2 bases from J, with 13 bases between. The CDR3 consists of 13 residues. Germline lookup yields CDR1 MNHEY and CDR2 SVGAGI.

The chain links TRBV10-1 to TRBJ1-1; TRBD1 aligns across 7 bases. The CDR3 has 13 residues. V shed 3 bases, J shed 10 bases, and the junction held 8 bases outside the gene matches. Germline CDR1 and CDR2: WNHNN and SYGVQD (reference sequence). The CDR3 DNA sequence: TGCGCCAGCAGTGACCCTCCGGGACAGAGAGCTTTCTTT. It is translated as CASSDPPGQRAFF.

The gene calls are TRBV7-9 and TRBJ2-1; D may be TRBD2 (6 bases). V dropped 3 bases and J dropped 3 bases, with 9 bases sitting between them. In germline, CDR1 is SEHNR, CDR2 FQNEAQ (reference sequence). This CDR3 region has 14 residues. The CDR3 region has the DNA TGTGCCAGCAGCTTCGGGACTTACTACAATGAGCAGTTCTTC. Its translation: CASSFGTYYNEQFF.

J is TRBJ1-4 and V is TRBV7-2; the match to TRBD1 covers 9 bases. Germline CDR1 reads SGHTA; CDR2 reads FQGNSA. Trimming removed 5 bases from V and 11 bases from J; junction bases left unmatched: 9. This CDR3 is built from 14 residues. The CDR3 reads CASSTGQGGRKLFF. Here the CDR3 DNA reads TGTGCCAGCAGCACGGGACAGGGTGGTCGGAAACTGTTTTTT.

J is TRBJ1-1 and V is TRBV14, with TRBD1 identical over 7 bases. CDR3 size: 16 residues. V lost 4 bases, J lost 4 bases, and 12 bases stayed unmatched. Per germline, CDR1 SGHDN and CDR2 FVKESK. CDR3 in DNA: TGTGCCAGCAGCCGGAGAACCCAACAGGGGACCACTGAAGCTTTCTTT. It yields the protein CASSRRTQQGTTEAFF.

This chain uses TRBV11-2 with TRBJ2-2; D possibly corresponds to TRBD2 (5 bases). The V end lost 2 bases, the J end lost 6 bases, and 13 bases lay between the germline ends. The germline V gene has CDR1 SGHAT and CDR2 FQNNGV. The CDR3 has 15 residues. CDR3 sequence: CASSLTEGLAGELFF. DNA of the CDR3: TGTGCCAGCAGCTTAACTGAAGGACTGGCCGGGGAGCTGTTTTTT.

The chain combines TRBV5-4 with TRBJ2-3; D is uncertain. The length of the CDR3 is 13 residues. Trimming took off 0 bases at V and 2 bases at J, with 4 bases between the two ends. CDR1 is SGHNT and CDR2 is YYREEE in the germline V gene (reference sequence). CDR3 DNA: TGTGCCAGCAGCTTGGACTACACAGATACGCAGTATTTT. Protein: CASSLDYTDTQYF.

V and J are TRBV7-2 and TRBJ2-7, with 8 bases fitting TRBD2. The CDR3 totals 15 residues. The germline V gene encodes CDR1 SGHTA and CDR2 FQGNSA. V gave up 2 bases and J gave up 3 bases; unmatched junction bases: 6. CDR3 amino acids: CASSLFNSGVYEQYF. CDR3 nucleotides: TGTGCCAGCAGCTTATTTAATAGCGGGGTCTACGAGCAGTACTTC.

The chain links TRBV5-1 to TRBJ1-1; tentative D call: TRBD1 (6 bases). CDR1 and CDR2 from the germline V gene are SGHRS and YFSETQ. This CDR3 comprises 13 residues. The V end was cut by 4 bases, the J end by 5 bases, with 12 bases between. In nucleotides, the CDR3 is TGCGCCAGCAGCCAGGACAGCAAAACTGAAGCTTTCTTT. It specifies CASSQDSKTEAFF.

The chain couples TRBV27 to TRBJ1-1; maybe TRBD1 (5 bases). Germline-derived CDR1 and CDR2 are MNHEY and SMNVEV (reference sequence). The CDR3 loop spans 15 amino acids. V lost 1 base, J lost 4 bases, and 13 bases lay in between. As DNA, the CDR3 is TGTGCCAGCAGTTTATGGACACCATGGGGCACTGAAGCTTTCTTT. The encoded protein is CASSLWTPWGTEAFF.

This clone showed up just a few times. The sample contains more than one DNA sequence encoding this CDR3. J is TRBJ2-5 and V is TRBV28; TRBD2 matches 10 bases. Germline V gives CDR1 MDHEN, CDR2 SYDVKM. This CDR3 has 15 residues. V dropped 3 bases and J dropped 5; count of bases not matched to a gene: 6. The chain's CDR3 is CASSFPSGGPETQYF. DNA of the CDR3: TGTGCCAGCAGTTTCCCTAGCGGGGGTCCGGAGACCCAGTACTTC.

The chain links TRBV29-1 to TRBJ1-5; the D gene is possibly TRBD1 (5 bases). Germline lookup yields CDR1 SQVTM and CDR2 ANQGSEA. This CDR3 is 13 amino acids long. Trimming removed 0 bases at V and 9 bases at J, with 12 bases between. CDR3 DNA sequence: TGCAGCGTTGAAGATGTAAGGGGCGGGCCCCAGCATTTT. Its protein product is CSVEDVRGGPQHF.

Only a few counts were recorded for this clone. Relative to the germline gene, one junction end is altered; a read error may explain this. This specimen includes other DNA sequences encoding the same CDR3. The rearrangement uses TRBV7-2 and TRBJ1-6, with 7 bases aligning to TRBD1. The CDR3 is 14 residues long. Germline V lookup: CDR1 SGHTA, CDR2 FQGNSA. The CDR3 spells CASNTGTDNSPLHF. Here the CDR3 DNA reads TGTGCCAGCAACACCGGGACAGACAATTCCCCCCTCCACTTT.

This clone was picked up a small number of times. V is TRBV6-1 and J is TRBJ2-2; TRBD2 matches 7 bases. V trimming: 4 bases; J trimming: 7 bases; junction bases outside the gene matches: 9. CDR1 MNHNS and CDR2 SASEGT come from the germline V gene. The CDR3 length is 15 residues. The CDR3 region has the DNA TGTGCCAGCAGTGGCATCGGACTAGTCATCGGGGAGCTGTTTTTT. Its protein product is CASSGIGLVIGELFF.

The V call is TRBV27, the J call TRBJ1-3; 9 bases agree with TRBD1. Losses at the gene ends were 6 bases for V and 7 bases for J; bases not matched to a gene: 10. This CDR3 is 15 amino acids long. The germline V gene encodes CDR1 MNHEY and CDR2 SMNVEV (reference sequence). In DNA, the CDR3 is TGTGCCAGCAGCCTACAGGGGGCGAGTTTCAACACCATATATTTT. Its translation is CASSLQGASFNTIYF.

This chain joins TRBV5-8 and TRBJ2-7; 8 bases line up with TRBD2. V shed 6 bases and J 2 bases; nucleotides not matched to a gene: 4. Germline CDR1 and CDR2: SGHTS and YDEGEE. This CDR3 is 13 amino acids long. CDR3 sequence reads: CASTRGGTYEQYF. The CDR3 DNA reads TGTGCCAGCACTCGGGGGGGGACCTACGAGCAGTACTTC.

The V and J genes are TRBV18 and TRBJ1-4; D is unclear. There are 15 residues in the CDR3. Trimming took off 6 bases at V and 5 bases at J, with 16 bases between the two ends. Looked up from germline, CDR1 is KGHSH and CDR2 is LQKENI. The CDR3 DNA is TGTGCCAGCTCTCGAAATGGGTTCGGGAATGAAAAACTGTTTTTT. Amino acid sequence: CASSRNGFGNEKLFF.

This chain links TRBV10-2 with TRBJ2-7; 12 nucleotides align to TRBD2. CDR3 size: 16 residues. The germline V gene encodes CDR1 WSHSY and CDR2 SAAADI. Trimming removed 4 bases from V and 6 bases from J; junction bases left unmatched: 10. The CDR3 protein is CASSVGLAGGVGEQYF. The CDR3 DNA reads as TGCGCCAGCAGTGTTGGGCTAGCGGGGGGGGTTGGCGAGCAGTACTTC.

The genes are TRBV7-9 and TRBJ2-6, with D perhaps matching TRBD1 (5 bases). This CDR3 comprises 16 residues. CDR1 SEHNR and CDR2 FQNEAQ come from the germline V gene (reference sequence). The V gene lost 3 bases and the J gene lost 2 bases, with 11 bases spanning the gap. The CDR3 DNA reads TGTGCCAGCAGCTTGCAGGGAAATACTGGGGCCAACGTCCTGACTTTC. This codes for CASSLQGNTGANVLTF.

The V and J genes are TRBV7-2 and TRBJ1-2, with 7 bases identical to TRBD1. The CDR3 runs 14 residues. The trim removed 1 base at V and 5 bases at J, leaving 4 bases unmatched. The germline V gene encodes CDR1 SGHTA and CDR2 FQGNSA. The CDR3, as DNA: TGTGCCAGCAGCTTAGATAAACAGGGGTATGGCTACACCTTC. This encodes CASSLDKQGYGYTF.

The V and J genes are TRBV27 and TRBJ1-5; no clear D gene. Germline V lookup: CDR1 MNHEY, CDR2 SMNVEV (reference sequence). V lost 5 bases, J lost 5 bases, and 10 bases lay in between. The CDR3 runs 13 residues. CDR3 sequence (DNA): TGTGCCAGCAGTACTCGTCGGGATCAGCCCCAGCATTTT. Its protein product is CASSTRRDQPQHF.

The chain is built from TRBV10-2 and TRBJ2-7; D possibly corresponds to TRBD1 (5 bases). This CDR3 has 14 residues. V lost 4 bases to trimming and J lost 4 bases, with 14 bases between them. Germline CDR1 and CDR2: WSHSY and SAAADI. CDR3 coding DNA: TGCGCCAGCAGTGGCTTCAGGGTTCCGTACGAGCAGTACTTC. It is translated as CASSGFRVPYEQYF.

The rearrangement links TRBV7-2 to TRBJ1-2, with TRBD1 as a possible D gene (5 bases). Between the trimmed V and J ends, which lost 0 bases and 7 bases, there was a span of 6 bases. This CDR3 region has 12 residues. Germline V gene sequence: CDR1 SGHTA, CDR2 FQGNSA. In nucleotides, the CDR3 is TGTGCCAGCAGCTTAGCAGGGGTTGGCTACACCTTC. Amino acid sequence: CASSLAGVGYTF.

Relative to its sample, this clone is medium-sized. The chain links TRBV7-8 to TRBJ1-2; perhaps TRBD1 as D (6 bases). CDR3 length equals 14 residues. The V gene's germline CDR1 is SGHVS and CDR2 FQNEAQ. V lost 0 bases and J 7 bases, leaving 12 bases between the germline ends. The CDR3 sequence is CASSLASTGRGYTF. The DNA of the CDR3 is TGTGCCAGCAGCTTAGCGTCGACAGGACGTGGCTACACCTTC.